This TCR beta chain comes out of a study of blood T cell repertoires in COVID-19. Looking at the study overall: The United States, Italy and Spain were the sources of the acute and convalescent COVID-19 samples.

Donors were grouped by their self-reported clinical history. Cohort 3 donors were reported recovered after two negative PCRs, clearance, or symptom resolution. Measured with immunoSEQ multiplex PCR; TCRdb has only the in-frame clones, and not every one. Of about 260,000 clones in the sample, about 82% were seen once. Trimming took 0 bases from V and 6 from J, leaving 15 bases between them. There are 15 residues in the CDR3. Germline CDR1 and CDR2: MNHEY and SMNVEV (reference sequence). The clonotype comes from a woman aged 50 to 60 who had recovered from COVID-19. Sequencing was performed on PBMCs or T cells enriched from blood (not recorded which). The chain couples TRBV27 to TRBJ2-7, with D perhaps TRBD2 (6 bases). DNA for the CDR3: TGTGCCAGCAGTTTATCCCCCCTTGGGGGGATCGAGCAGTACTTC. This translates into CASSLSPLGGIEQYF.